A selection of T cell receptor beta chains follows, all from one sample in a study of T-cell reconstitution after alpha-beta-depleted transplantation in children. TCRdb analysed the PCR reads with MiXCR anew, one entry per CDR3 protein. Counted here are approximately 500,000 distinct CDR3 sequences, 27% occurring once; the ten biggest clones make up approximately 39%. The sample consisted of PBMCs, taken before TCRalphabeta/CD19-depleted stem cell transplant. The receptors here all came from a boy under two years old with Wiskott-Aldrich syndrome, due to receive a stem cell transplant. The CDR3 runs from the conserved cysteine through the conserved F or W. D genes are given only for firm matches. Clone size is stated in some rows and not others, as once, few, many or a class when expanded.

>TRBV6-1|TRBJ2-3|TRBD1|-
TGTGCCAGCACCCTGGACAGGGGAGGAGATACGCAGTATTTT
CASTLDRGGDTQYF
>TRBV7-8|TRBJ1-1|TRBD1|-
TGTGCCAGCAGCCTTGGTCCGAAACAGGGGTACCTGATGAACACTGAAGCTTTCTTT
CASSLGPKQGYLMNTEAFF
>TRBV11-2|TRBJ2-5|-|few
TGTGCCAGCAGCTTATCTCCCAGTAAAGAGACCCAGTACTTC
CASSLSPSKETQYF
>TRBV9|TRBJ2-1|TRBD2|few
TGTGCCAGCAGCGTAGGAGGACAGGGAGTGTTTTCAGGACTAGCGGGACCTATGGATGAGCAGTTCTTC
CASSVGGQGVFSGLAGPMDEQFF
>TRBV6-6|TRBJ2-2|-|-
TGTGCCAGCGGGGGTAGTTGGACCGGGGAGCTGTTTTTT
CASGGSWTGELFF
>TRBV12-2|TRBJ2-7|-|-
TGTGCAAGTCGCTTAGGTATGGGGTCCCCCTACGAGCAGTACTTC
CASRLGMGSPYEQYF
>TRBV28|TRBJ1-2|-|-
TGTGCCAGCAGTTTATTGTCAGGGCGGAATGGCTACACCTTC
CASSLLSGRNGYTF
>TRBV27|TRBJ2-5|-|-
TGTGCCAGCAGTTTCTATGGAGGGGGAAAAGAGACCCAGTACTTC
CASSFYGGGKETQYF
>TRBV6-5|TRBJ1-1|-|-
TGTGCCAGCAGTTACTCTTATAAACAGGGCGAAGCTTTCTTT
CASSYSYKQGEAFF
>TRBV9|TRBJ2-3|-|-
TGTGCCAGCAGCCCCCGAGAAGGGGCGTACACAGATACGCAGTATTTT
CASSPREGAYTDTQYF
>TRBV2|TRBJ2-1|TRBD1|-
TGTGCCAGCAGTGAAAGACAGGGGGGTTACAATGAGCAGTTCTTC
CASSERQGGYNEQFF
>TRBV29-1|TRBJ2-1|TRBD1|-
TGCAGCGTTCGGGGACAGGGGGAGAGGAATGAGCAGTTCTTC
CSVRGQGERNEQFF
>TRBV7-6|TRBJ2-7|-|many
TGTGCCAGCAGCTTATATCAACAGGGCTACGAGCAGTACTTC
CASSLYQQGYEQYF
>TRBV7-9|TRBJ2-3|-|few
TGTGCCAGCAGCGTGAGGACCGACGGAGCGCAGTATTTT
CASSVRTDGAQYF
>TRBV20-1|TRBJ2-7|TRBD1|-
TGCAGTGCTAGAGATTTTCGACAGGGAAACCTTTACGAGCAGTACTTC
CSARDFRQGNLYEQYF
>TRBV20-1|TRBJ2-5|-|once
TGCAGTGCTAGGGTTCTCCCCAGACAAACGGACTGGACCCAGTACTTC
CSARVLPRQTDWTQYF